This T cell receptor beta chain was identified during a study of blood T cell repertoires in COVID-19 (dated by TCRdb to 2018 to 2021). Describing the broader study: The collaborator samples originated in the United States, Italy and Spain and spanned the acute and convalescent phases of COVID-19. The prospective study material was composed of cDNA or gDNA derived from T cells, B-cell-depleted T cells, or PBMCs. Deeply sampled blood TCRbeta repertoires from subjects exposed to, actively infected with, or recovered from COVID-19 were included in the dataset. The repertoires were made available in a free public database intended to serve as a resource for research on the immune response to SARS-CoV-2. The samples were drawn from the first 160 participants of the ongoing ImmuneRACE study and from 1,254 subjects provided by 6 global collaborators. A de-identified subject ID, COVID-19 status, age in years and sex were almost always included in the sample metadata. Where available, HLA class I and class II types were obtained from metadata supplied by the sample provider rather than from assay-based typing.

V ends up 3 bases short and J 2 bases short, with an unmatched junction base count of 4. From its cysteine to its phenylalanine, the CDR3 spans 16 amino acids. Kept here is only the CDR3 DNA, which spans 48 bases and is read in frame from base 1. CDR1 and CDR2 (LGHNA, YSLEER) derive from the germline V gene. A note on this clone: Its antigen has not been determined. No clone much larger than this one lies a single base away; base qualities are absent.

Participants in the prospective study were enrolled through a virtual design, were aged roughly 18 to 100 years, and lived in some 24 United States geographic areas. In the prospective study, cohorts were assigned on the basis of participant-reported clinical history obtained from a screening survey and a study questionnaire. For ImmuneRACE Cohort 3, a participant was defined as recovered based on two consecutive negative NP/OP PCR tests, clearance by a healthcare professional, or resolution of symptoms. In the prospective study, whole blood, serum and a nasopharyngeal or oropharyngeal swab were collected from each participant by mobile phlebotomists. Over a roughly 2-month period, participants in the prospective study had the option of providing additional blood draws and questionnaires. Before DNA extraction, prospective study blood samples were shipped either frozen or at room temperature. TCRbeta CDR3 regions were amplified from genomic DNA by means of the immunoSEQ Assay, a bias-controlled multiplex PCR. The authors' analysis ran thus. The number of nucleated cells in each sample was estimated by amplification of reference gene primers within the assay. To quantify the absolute abundance of each unique TCRbeta CDR3 rearrangement, sequence reads were collapsed and filtered. For each sample, productive Simpson clonality was calculated as the square root of Simpson's diversity index over productive rearrangements. Not all clones reach the TCRdb copy of this immuneACCESS table, which keeps in-frame sequences only. Checked studies attribute under half of the gap to unresolved V genes and leave the rest unexplained. V, J and clone size are those of that table, while D and trimming were read from the DNA. The sample table records around 230,000 clones; 88% of these occur just once. About 2.4% of the sample rests with the top ten.

The paper's findings and limits, for the study overall: The amount of clinical and demographic metadata varied by source and participant and was provided uncurated.

The source material was PBMCs or T cells enriched from blood (not recorded which). The rearrangement combines TRBV4-3 with TRBJ2-3; 11 bases in the middle match TRBD1. The receptor comes from a woman in her twenties or thirties who had recovered from COVID-19. The nucleotides are TGCGCCAGCAGCCACCAGGGACAGGGGGACACAGATACGCAGTATTTT. The translation is CASSHQGQGDTDTQYF.